A selection of T cell receptor beta chains follows, all from one sample in a study of T cells in Graves' hyperthyroidism and ophthalmopathy. One entry per CDR3 protein, called by TCRdb with MiXCR from the multiplex PCR reads. The table records 490,000 or so distinct CDR3 sequences, around a fifth of them present only once. The source material was blood. The receptors here all came from a woman in her 70s with Graves' ophthalmopathy. The CDR3 runs from the conserved cysteine through the conserved F or W. The D gene is left open where the match is weak. For some rows the clone size is stated as once, few or many, or as a class when expanded; others skip it.

>-|TRBJ2-7|TRBV19|-
CASSILDSLIDEQYF
TGTGCCAGTAGTATACTGGACAGCCTGATCGACGAGCAGTACTTC
>-|TRBJ2-2|TRBV6-1|-
CASYPDSRNTGELFF
TGTGCCAGCTATCCGGACAGTCGGAACACCGGGGAGCTGTTTTTT
>-|TRBJ1-5|TRBV12-3/TRBV12-4|-
CASSLWGDRKPQHF
TGTGCCAGCAGCCTCTGGGGGGACCGAAAGCCCCAGCATTTT
>TRBD1|TRBJ2-7|TRBV3-1|-
CASSQPGTAYEQYF
TGTGCCAGCAGCCAACCCGGGACAGCCTACGAGCAGTACTTC
>-|TRBJ2-5|TRBV7-9|many
CASSRSAGQETQYF
TGTGCCAGCAGTAGGTCGGCGGGACAGGAGACCCAGTACTTC
>-|TRBJ1-5|TRBV10-3|few
CAISLQDNQPQHF
TGTGCCATCAGTCTGCAGGACAATCAGCCCCAGCATTTT
>TRBD2|TRBJ2-1|TRBV3-1|few
CASSQLAGGSNEQFF
TGTGCCAGCAGCCAACTAGCGGGAGGGTCCAATGAGCAGTTCTTC
>-|TRBJ2-7|TRBV27|few
CASSLSSRAYSYEQYF
TGTGCCAGCAGTTTATCGAGCAGGGCCTACTCCTACGAGCAGTACTTC
>-|TRBJ1-1|TRBV5-1|many
CASSLRSGAGTEAFF
TGCGCCAGCAGCTTGCGGTCAGGAGCGGGCACTGAAGCTTTCTTT
>TRBD2|TRBJ2-1|TRBV7-3|-
CASSLGTSRLNEQFF
TGTGCCAGCAGCTTAGGGACTAGTCGTCTCAATGAGCAGTTCTTC
>-|TRBJ1-2|TRBV6-2/TRBV6-3|-
CASSYRGYTF
TGTGCCAGCAGTTACAGGGGCTACACCTTC
>TRBD2|TRBJ2-5|TRBV7-9|many
CASSLALAGGETQYF
TGTGCCAGCAGCTTAGCGCTAGCGGGAGGCGAGACCCAGTACTTC
>TRBD1|TRBJ1-3|TRBV19|-
CASSPRTGGENTIYF
TGTGCCAGTAGTCCGAGGACAGGGGGGGAAAACACCATATATTTT
>-|TRBJ1-1|TRBV20-1|-
CSAKKTVNTEAFF
TGCAGTGCAAAGAAGACGGTGAACACTGAAGCTTTCTTT
>TRBD1|TRBJ1-3|TRBV30|few
CAWSAGTVSGNTIYF
TGTGCCTGGAGTGCAGGGACAGTCTCTGGAAACACCATATATTTT
>-|TRBJ2-1|TRBV5-1|few
CASSLGDPGGVYNEQFF
TGCGCCAGCAGCTTGGGCGACCCCGGAGGAGTTTACAATGAGCAGTTCTTC
>-|TRBJ2-1|TRBV12-3/TRBV12-4|-
CASSGRRPEETYNEQFF
TGTGCCAGCAGTGGTAGGCGGCCGGAGGAAACCTACAATGAGCAGTTCTTC
>-|TRBJ1-4|TRBV19|-
CATTGHFGEKLFF
TGTGCCACGACGGGCCATTTCGGGGAAAAACTGTTTTTT
>-|TRBJ1-1|TRBV11-3|-
CASSLEGNEAFF
TGTGCCAGCAGCTTAGAAGGTAATGAAGCTTTCTTT
>-|TRBJ1-1|TRBV20-1|many
CSAGRGGTEAFF
TGCAGTGCCGGTCGGGGGGGGACTGAAGCTTTCTTT
>TRBD2|TRBJ2-1|TRBV7-9|-
CASSLGLLAGDRNEQFF
TGTGCCAGCAGCTTGGGGCTATTAGCGGGAGATAGAAATGAGCAGTTCTTC
>-|TRBJ1-1|TRBV20-1|few
CSALTPNTEAFF
TGCAGTGCCCTTACACCGAACACTGAAGCTTTCTTT
>-|TRBJ2-2|TRBV7-8|-
CASLSRQASNTGELFF
TGTGCCAGCCTTTCCCGACAGGCCTCTAACACCGGGGAGCTGTTTTTT
>-|TRBJ2-3|TRBV20-1|-
CSASILDGSTDTQYF
TGCAGTGCTAGTATCCTGGACGGATCCACAGATACGCAGTATTTT
>TRBD2|TRBJ2-5|TRBV7-9|-
CASSPRVAGSLRSQETQYF
TGTGCCAGCAGCCCTCGGGTAGCGGGATCCCTGAGGTCCCAAGAGACCCAGTACTTC
>TRBD2|TRBJ2-1|TRBV7-9|-
CASSFPRTSVNEQFF
TGTGCCAGCAGCTTTCCAAGGACTAGTGTCAATGAGCAGTTCTTC
>TRBD1|TRBJ2-1|TRBV7-2|many
CASSSRTGSYNEQFF
TGTGCCAGCAGCTCTAGGACAGGGTCCTACAATGAGCAGTTCTTC
>-|TRBJ2-2|TRBV7-6|few
CASSLSRSNTGELFF
TGTGCCAGCAGCTTAAGTCGTTCGAACACCGGGGAGCTGTTTTTT
>-|TRBJ2-3|TRBV9|-
CASSASTSANTQYF
TGTGCCAGCAGCGCTTCGACTAGTGCAAATACGCAGTATTTT